The clone carrying this TCR beta chain was seen at least ten times. The antigen is not known. The record originates from a study of T cells in Graves' hyperthyroidism and ophthalmopathy. Findings and caveats of the study: In the blood, most expanded thyroid clonotypes above 0.001 appeared as well.

The germline V gene encodes CDR1 GTSNPN and CDR2 SVGIG (reference sequence). Trimming shortened V by 2 bases and J by 4 bases, and 5 bases separated the two germline ends. This CDR3 has 11 amino acids. Using RNA transcripts as the source, TCR beta CDR3 regions were amplified. HTBI primers were used for first-round RT-PCR of the TCR CDR3. TCRdb analysed the multiplex PCR reads with MiXCR anew, one entry per CDR3 protein. Among approximately 520,000 distinct CDR3 sequences, around a quarter were seen once, and the ten largest hold around 11%. The source is a woman aged 30 to 39 with Graves' ophthalmopathy. The sequencing input was blood. The J gene is TRBJ1-2, the V gene TRBV30; D is unclear. The CDR3 bases are TGTGCCTGGAGTAGCCGCTATGGCTACACCTTC. Protein product: CAWSSRYGYTF.